This T cell receptor (beta chain) appears in the sequencing data of a study of blood T cells in healthy people across ages. Each individual donor underwent a draw of approximately 10 milliliters of peripheral blood. Extractions gave at least 5.5 micrograms of total RNA per sample. PCR was performed a second time for about 6 to 12 cycles using a sample-barcoded 5' primer and a J-beta primer mix. TCRdb analysed the 5' RACE reads with MiXCR anew, one entry per CDR3 protein. Of 1.5 million to 2 million distinct CDR3 sequences listed, about 50% are singletons. V dropped 7 bases and J dropped 13 bases, with 20 bases sitting between them. The CDR3 covers 13 residues. Germline V CDR1 and CDR2: DFQATT, SNEGSKA (reference sequence).

The clonotype comes from a woman aged 40 to 50 in good health. Sequencing used blood. V is TRBV20-1 and J is TRBJ1-6, with D perhaps matching TRBD1 (5 bases). The CDR3 protein is CSGVRQLTSPLHF. The CDR3 nucleotides read TGCAGTGGAGTGAGACAGTTAACTTCGCCCCTCCACTTT.